This T cell receptor beta chain is from a study of blood T cell repertoires in COVID-19. Participants spanned ages about 18 to 90 years and resided in 20 to 30 US areas. Only in-frame clones appear in the TCRdb table, and some are missing; sequencing was by immunoSEQ multiplex PCR. The sample has hundreds of thousands of clones, 80% seen once. The sample was PBMCs or T cells enriched from blood (not recorded which). The clonotype was recovered from a man aged 30-40 years with acute COVID-19.

In DNA, the CDR3 is TGTGCCAGCAGTGTAGGGGGAAATCCTTTCTACGAGCAGTACTTC. It codes for CASSVGGNPFYEQYF. The chain combines TRBV2 with TRBJ2-7; tentatively, D is TRBD1 (6 bases). This CDR3 region has 15 residues. Between the trimmed V and J ends, which lost 4 bases and 3 bases, there was a span of 16 bases. Germline loops: CDR1 SNHLY, CDR2 FYNNEI.